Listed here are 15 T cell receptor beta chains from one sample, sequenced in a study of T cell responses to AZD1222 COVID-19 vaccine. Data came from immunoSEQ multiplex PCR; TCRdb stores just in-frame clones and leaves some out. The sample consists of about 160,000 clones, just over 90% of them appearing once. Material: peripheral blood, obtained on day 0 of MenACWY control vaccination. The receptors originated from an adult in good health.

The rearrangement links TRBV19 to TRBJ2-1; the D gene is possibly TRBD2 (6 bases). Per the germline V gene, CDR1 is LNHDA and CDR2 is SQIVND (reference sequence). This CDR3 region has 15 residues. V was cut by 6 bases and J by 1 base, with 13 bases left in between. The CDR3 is CASRPLSGSYNEQFF. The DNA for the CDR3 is TGTGCCAGTAGACCACTAAGCGGGTCCTACAATGAGCAGTTCTTC.

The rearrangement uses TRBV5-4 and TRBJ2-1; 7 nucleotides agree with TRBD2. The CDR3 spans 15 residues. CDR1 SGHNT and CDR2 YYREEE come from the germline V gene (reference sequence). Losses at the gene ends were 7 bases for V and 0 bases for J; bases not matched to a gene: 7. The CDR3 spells CASSAAGASYNEQFF. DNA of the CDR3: TGTGCCAGCTCCGCGGCGGGAGCCTCCTACAATGAGCAGTTCTTC.

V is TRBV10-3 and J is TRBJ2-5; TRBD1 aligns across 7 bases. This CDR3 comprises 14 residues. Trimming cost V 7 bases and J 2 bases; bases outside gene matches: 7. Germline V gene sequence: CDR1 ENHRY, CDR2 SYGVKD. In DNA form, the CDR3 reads TGTGCCATCAACCCAACAGGGGCTCAAGAGACCCAGTACTTC. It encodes CAINPTGAQETQYF.

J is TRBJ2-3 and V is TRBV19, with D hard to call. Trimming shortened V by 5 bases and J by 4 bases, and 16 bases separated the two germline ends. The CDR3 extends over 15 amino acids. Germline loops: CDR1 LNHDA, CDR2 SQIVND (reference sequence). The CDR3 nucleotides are TGTGCCAGTAGTTATCAGCCATCGTTGGCAGATACGCAGTATTTT. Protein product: CASSYQPSLADTQYF.

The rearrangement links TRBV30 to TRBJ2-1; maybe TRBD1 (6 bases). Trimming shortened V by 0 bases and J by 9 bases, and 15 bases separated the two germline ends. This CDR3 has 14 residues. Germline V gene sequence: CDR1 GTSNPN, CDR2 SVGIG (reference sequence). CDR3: CAWSVLGARGEQFF. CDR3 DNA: TGTGCCTGGAGTGTACTGGGGGCACGGGGTGAGCAGTTCTTC.

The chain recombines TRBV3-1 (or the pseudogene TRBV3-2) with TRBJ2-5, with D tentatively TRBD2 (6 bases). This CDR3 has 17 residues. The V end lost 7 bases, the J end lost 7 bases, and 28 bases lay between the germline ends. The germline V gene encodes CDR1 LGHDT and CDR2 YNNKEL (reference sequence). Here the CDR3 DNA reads TGTGCCAGCACCCCTCCTGCGTGGGACTCACGTAAATGGACCCAGTACTTC. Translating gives CASTPPAWDSRKWTQYF.

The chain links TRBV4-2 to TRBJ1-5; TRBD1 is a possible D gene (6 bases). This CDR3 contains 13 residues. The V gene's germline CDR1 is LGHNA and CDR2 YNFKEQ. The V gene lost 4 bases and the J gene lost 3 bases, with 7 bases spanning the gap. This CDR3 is CASSRQDNQPQHF. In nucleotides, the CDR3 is TGTGCCAGCAGCCGACAGGACAATCAGCCCCAGCATTTT.

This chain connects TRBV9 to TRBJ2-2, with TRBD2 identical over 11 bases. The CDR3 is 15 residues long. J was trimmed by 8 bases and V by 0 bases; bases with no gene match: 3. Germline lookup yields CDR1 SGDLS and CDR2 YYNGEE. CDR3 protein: CASSVGLAGGGELFF. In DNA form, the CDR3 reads TGTGCCAGCAGCGTAGGCCTAGCGGGAGGAGGGGAGCTGTTTTTT.

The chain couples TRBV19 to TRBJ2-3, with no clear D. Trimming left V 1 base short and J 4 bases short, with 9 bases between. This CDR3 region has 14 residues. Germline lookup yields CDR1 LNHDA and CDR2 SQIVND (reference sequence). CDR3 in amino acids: CASSIAHPPDTQYF. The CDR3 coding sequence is TGTGCCAGTAGTATAGCCCATCCTCCAGATACGCAGTATTTT.

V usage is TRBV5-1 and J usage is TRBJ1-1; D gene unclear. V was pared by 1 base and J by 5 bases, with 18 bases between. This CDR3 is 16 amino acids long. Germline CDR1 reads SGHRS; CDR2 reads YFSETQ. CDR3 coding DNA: TGCGCCAGCAGCTTGAGGGAGAAATTTGGGTTAACTGAAGCTTTCTTT. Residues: CASSLREKFGLTEAFF.

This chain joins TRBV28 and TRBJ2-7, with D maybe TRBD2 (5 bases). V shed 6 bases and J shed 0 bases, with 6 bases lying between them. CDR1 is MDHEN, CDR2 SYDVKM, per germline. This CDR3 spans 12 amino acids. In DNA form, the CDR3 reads TGTGCCAGCAGGGGGAGCTCCTACGAGCAGTACTTC. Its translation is CASRGSSYEQYF.

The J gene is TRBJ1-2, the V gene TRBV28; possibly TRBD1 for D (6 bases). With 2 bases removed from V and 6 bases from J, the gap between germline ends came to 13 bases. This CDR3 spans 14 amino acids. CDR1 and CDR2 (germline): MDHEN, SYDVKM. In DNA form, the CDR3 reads TGTGCCAGCAGTTTAGCCAGGGGTCTAGATGGCTACACCTTC. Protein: CASSLARGLDGYTF.

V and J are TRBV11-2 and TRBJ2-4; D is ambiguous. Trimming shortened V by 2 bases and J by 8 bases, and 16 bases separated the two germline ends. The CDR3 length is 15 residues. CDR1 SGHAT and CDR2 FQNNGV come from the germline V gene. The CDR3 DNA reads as TGTGCCAGCAGCTTAACGCGAGGACGGGTGCACATTCAGTACTTC. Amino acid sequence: CASSLTRGRVHIQYF.

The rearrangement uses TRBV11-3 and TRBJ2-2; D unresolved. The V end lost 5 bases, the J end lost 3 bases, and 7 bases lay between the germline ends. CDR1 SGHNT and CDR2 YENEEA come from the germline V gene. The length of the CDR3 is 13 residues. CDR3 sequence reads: CASSQVDTGELFF. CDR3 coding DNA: TGTGCCAGCAGCCAAGTGGACACCGGGGAGCTGTTTTTT.

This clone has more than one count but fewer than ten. Here the CDR3 reads CASSSTGKHAKNIQYF. The DNA for the CDR3 is TGTGCCAGCAGTTCAACAGGGAAACATGCCAAAAACATTCAGTACTTC. The rearrangement links TRBV28 to TRBJ2-4; TRBD1 might be the D (6 bases). The V end lost 4 bases, the J end lost 1 base, and 14 bases lay between the germline ends. From germline, CDR1 is MDHEN and CDR2 SYDVKM. The CDR3 is 16 amino acids.